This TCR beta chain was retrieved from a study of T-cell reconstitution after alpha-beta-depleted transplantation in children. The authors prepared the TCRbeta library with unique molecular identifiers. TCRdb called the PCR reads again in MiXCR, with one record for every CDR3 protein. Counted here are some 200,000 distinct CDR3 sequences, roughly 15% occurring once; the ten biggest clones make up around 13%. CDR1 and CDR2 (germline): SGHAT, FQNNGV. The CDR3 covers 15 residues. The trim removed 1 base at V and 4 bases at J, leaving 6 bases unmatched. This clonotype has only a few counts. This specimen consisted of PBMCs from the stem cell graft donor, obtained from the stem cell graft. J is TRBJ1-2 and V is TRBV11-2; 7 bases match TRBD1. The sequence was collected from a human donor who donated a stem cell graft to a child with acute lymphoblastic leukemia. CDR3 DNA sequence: TGTGCCAGCAGCTTAGGAACAGGGGCTAGCTATGGCTACACCTTC. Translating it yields CASSLGTGASYGYTF. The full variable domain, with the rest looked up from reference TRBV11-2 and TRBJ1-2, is EAGVAQSPRYKIIEKRQSVAFWCNPISGHATLYWYQQILGQGPKLLIQFQNNGVVDDSQLPKDRFSAERLKGVDSTLKIQPAKLEDSAVYLCASSLGTGASYGYTFGSGTRLTVV.